Listed here are 26 T cell receptor beta chains from one sample, sequenced in a study of blood T cell repertoires in COVID-19. Libraries were prepared by immunoSEQ multiplex PCR; TCRdb keeps only in-frame clonotypes and omits some of them. The sample holds roughly 60,000 clones; 85% to 95% are singletons and the top ten take roughly 4.2%. The specimen was peripheral blood. These receptors were collected from a man aged 50 or older with active COVID-19.

The rearrangement links TRBV5-1 to TRBJ2-5; TRBD2 matches 13 bases. This CDR3 contains 14 residues. From germline, CDR1 is SGHRS and CDR2 YFSETQ. Trimming at V came to 4 bases and at J to 3 bases, leaving 0 bases not matched to a gene. This CDR3 is CASSTSGREETQYF. The DNA of the CDR3 is TGCGCCAGCAGCACTAGCGGGAGGGAAGAGACCCAGTACTTC.

The CDR3 nucleotides read TGCAGCGTAGTCAGGGAAAGAGATACGCAGTATTTT. Protein: CSVVRERDTQYF. The chain has TRBV29-1 and TRBJ2-3; tentatively, D is TRBD1 (5 bases). Looked up from germline, CDR1 is SQVTM and CDR2 is ANQGSEA. The V gene lost 6 bases and the J gene lost 5 bases, with 12 bases spanning the gap. The CDR3 has 12 residues.

This clone came up once. The chain is built from TRBV5-4 and TRBJ2-5, with D maybe TRBD1 (6 bases). Germline lookup yields CDR1 SGHNT and CDR2 YYREEE (reference sequence). V lost 4 bases to trimming and J lost 5 bases, with 12 bases between them. This CDR3 is built from 13 residues. The CDR3 loop is CASSRTEAETQYF. The DNA of the CDR3 is TGTGCCAGCAGCCGGACAGAGGCGGAGACCCAGTACTTC.

CDR3 sequence (DNA): TGCGCCAGCAGCCGGATGACAGGGGGCGATGGCTACACCTTC. Its protein is CASSRMTGGDGYTF. The rearrangement joins TRBV4-1 to TRBJ1-2, with 10 bases lining up with TRBD1. V dropped 4 bases and J dropped 6; count of bases not matched to a gene: 5. Germline V gene lookup returns CDR1 MGHRA and CDR2 YSYEKL. The CDR3 totals 14 residues.

The chain employs TRBV29-1 and TRBJ2-7; 7 nucleotides align to TRBD2. Germline V gene sequence: CDR1 SQVTM, CDR2 ANQGSEA. The CDR3 is 12 amino acids. DNA for the CDR3: TGCGGCGGGGCTAGCGGTTCTAACGAGCAGTACTTC. This translates into CGGASGSNEQYF.

The J gene is TRBJ2-7, the V gene TRBV19, with a tentative D call TRBD1 (5 bases). The CDR3 runs 14 residues. Trimming cost V 4 bases and J 3 bases, with 13 bases left between them. Germline CDR1 reads LNHDA; CDR2 reads SQIVND (reference sequence). The CDR3 is CASSNQGSFYEQYF. In nucleotides, the CDR3 is TGTGCCAGTAGTAACCAGGGTTCCTTCTACGAGCAGTACTTC.

This clone was seen just once. This chain uses TRBV6-2 or TRBV6-3 with TRBJ2-1, with D unresolved. Trimming took off 6 bases at V and 13 bases at J, with 16 bases between the two ends. Looked up from germline, CDR1 is MNHEY and CDR2 is SVGEGT. The CDR3 is 12 amino acids. CDR3 nucleotide sequence: TGTGCCAGCAGCCCAGTAAGCGAATTACAGTTCTTC. Translated: CASSPVSELQFF.

In this sample, this clone turned up once. The V gene is TRBV4-1, the J gene TRBJ2-7; D is perhaps TRBD1 (5 bases). This CDR3 comprises 14 residues. V lost 6 bases and J 3 bases, leaving 15 bases between the germline ends. Germline CDR1 is MGHRA and CDR2 is YSYEKL. The CDR3 spells CASRQDTSYYEQYF. The CDR3 DNA is TGCGCCAGCAGACAGGACACCTCCTACTACGAGCAGTACTTC.

V gene TRBV28 combines with J gene TRBJ2-1, with a possible D match to TRBD1 (6 bases). Germline CDR1 reads MDHEN; CDR2 reads SYDVKM. Trimming took off 3 bases at V and 8 bases at J, with 23 bases between the two ends. This CDR3 has 17 residues. The CDR3 spells CASSFFFRQGSGHEQFF. CDR3 nucleotide sequence: TGTGCCAGCAGTTTTTTCTTCCGCCAGGGGTCTGGGCATGAGCAGTTCTTC.

J is TRBJ2-7 and V is TRBV28, with 9 positions matching TRBD1. This CDR3 is 17 amino acids long. With 9 bases clipped from V and 5 bases from J, the junction kept 20 bases outside the gene matches. Germline CDR1 MDHEN, CDR2 SYDVKM. Written as DNA, the CDR3 is TGTGCCAGTAAAGGGACAGGGTTTTTCTTTGGGTACGACGAGCAGTACTTC. Translating it yields CASKGTGFFFGYDEQYF.

V usage is TRBV7-2 and J usage is TRBJ2-3; perhaps TRBD1 as D (5 bases). Trimming left V 3 bases short and J 0 bases short, with 7 bases between. CDR3 length equals 14 residues. Germline lookup yields CDR1 SGHTA and CDR2 FQGNSA. The CDR3 DNA sequence: TGTGCCAGCAGCTTCCAGGGCAGCACAGATACGCAGTATTTT. Residues: CASSFQGSTDTQYF.

This chain joins TRBV5-6 and TRBJ2-7; 8 positions agree with TRBD1. Trimming removed 0 bases from V and 4 bases from J; junction bases left unmatched: 9. Germline V gene sequence: CDR1 SGHDT, CDR2 YYEEEE. This CDR3 spans 16 amino acids. CDR3 residues: CASSLATTGQEYEQYF. The DNA for the CDR3 is TGTGCCAGCAGCTTGGCGACAACGGGACAGGAATACGAGCAGTACTTC.

Comments on this clone: The junction differs from germline at one of its ends, possibly a read error. The chain recombines TRBV5-4 with TRBJ1-1; weak D call: TRBD1 (5 bases). Germline loops: CDR1 SGHNT, CDR2 YYREEE (reference sequence). CDR3 length: 14 residues. In nucleotides, the CDR3 is TGTGCCAGCAGTTTGGGCGGACAGAACACTGAAGCTTTCTTT. Its protein is CASSLGGQNTEAFF.

The chain combines TRBV27 with TRBJ2-5; a possible D gene is TRBD2 (6 bases). Germline V lookup: CDR1 MNHEY, CDR2 SMNVEV (reference sequence). CDR3 length equals 15 residues. V was trimmed by 0 bases and J by 12 bases, leaving 20 bases between them. CDR3 sequence (DNA): TGTGCCAGCAGTTTATCTGCGGGGCGTACCGATGAGAAGTACTTC. Translated: CASSLSAGRTDEKYF.

The CDR3 coding sequence is TGTGCCAGCAGCCCCGGGGAGTGGGTGTTGCCCTACGAGCAGTACTTC. This codes for CASSPGEWVLPYEQYF. This sequence joins TRBV27 and TRBJ2-7; weak D call: TRBD2 (5 bases). The germline V gene has CDR1 MNHEY and CDR2 SMNVEV (reference sequence). There are 16 residues in the CDR3. Trimming left V 6 bases short and J 2 bases short, with 20 bases between.

This rearrangement joins TRBV4-1 to TRBJ2-5; possible D gene TRBD2, 5 bases. V lost 1 base, J lost 5 bases, and 8 bases lay in between. The CDR3 is 13 amino acids. The germline gives CDR1 MGHRA, CDR2 YSYEKL. DNA for the CDR3: TGCGCCAGCAGCCAAGTGAGGAGGGAGACCCAGTACTTC. Protein product: CASSQVRRETQYF.

The chain couples TRBV28 to TRBJ2-3; 9 bases fit TRBD2. Per germline, CDR1 MDHEN and CDR2 SYDVKM. V shed 6 bases and J 6 bases; nucleotides not matched to a gene: 10. The CDR3 contains 15 residues. This chain's CDR3 is CASSLPGLAGDTQYF. The CDR3 region has the DNA TGTGCCAGCAGCCTGCCGGGACTAGCTGGGGATACGCAGTATTTT.

The chain joins TRBV19 to TRBJ2-3, with 7 nucleotides matching TRBD2. Trimming cost V 5 bases and J 0 bases; bases outside gene matches: 8. Germline values: CDR1 LNHDA, CDR2 SQIVND (reference sequence). This CDR3 region has 16 residues. CDR3: CASSEPLAASTDTQYF. The DNA of the CDR3 is TGTGCCAGTAGTGAACCCCTAGCGGCTAGCACAGATACGCAGTATTTT.

This clone turned up a few times. V is TRBV7-9 and J is TRBJ1-3; no clear D. The CDR3 runs to 12 residues. Trimming pared 5 bases from V and 7 bases from J, leaving 9 bases between. The germline V gene encodes CDR1 SEHNR and CDR2 FQNEAQ (reference sequence). The CDR3 sequence is CASSPQWNTIYF. The CDR3 coding sequence is TGTGCCAGCAGCCCCCAGTGGAACACCATATATTTT. Based on the CDR3 plus reference TRBV7-9 and TRBJ1-3, the full variable domain is DTGVSQNPRHKITKRGQNVTFRCDPISEHNRLYWYRQTLGQGPEFLTYFQNEAQLEKSRLLSDRFSAERPKGSFSTLEIQRTEQGDSAMYLCASSPQWNTIYFGEGSWLTVV.

The chain has TRBV18 and TRBJ2-6, with a possible D match to TRBD1 (6 bases). The CDR3 contains 18 residues. V was clipped by 8 bases and J by 4 bases, with 24 bases between them. Germline CDR1 is KGHSH and CDR2 is LQKENI. DNA for the CDR3: TGTGCCAGCGCTTTAACCGGGACACTGTCTCTGGGGGCCAACGTCCTGACTTTC. Amino acids: CASALTGTLSLGANVLTF. Full variable domain (rest looked up from reference TRBV18 and TRBJ2-6): NAGVMQNPRHLVRRRGQEARLRCSPMKGHSHVYWYRQLPEEGLKFMVYLQKENIIDESGMPKERFSAEFPKEGPSILRIQQVVRGDSAAYFCASALTGTLSLGANVLTFGAGSRLTVL.

The chain employs TRBV7-9 and TRBJ2-7; 10 nucleotides agree with TRBD1. Germline values: CDR1 SEHNR, CDR2 FQNEAQ (reference sequence). The CDR3 totals 16 residues. The J segment lost 5 bases and the V segment lost 1 base, leaving 8 bases of the junction unmatched. Here the CDR3 reads CASSLDPGQGSNEQYF. CDR3 bases: TGTGCCAGCAGCTTAGATCCGGGACAGGGGTCCAACGAGCAGTACTTC.

The V and J genes are TRBV5-6 and TRBJ2-7; 7 nucleotides match TRBD1. Germline CDR1 is SGHDT and CDR2 is YYEEEE. J gave up 6 bases and V 1 base, and 7 bases lay outside the gene matches. This CDR3 is built from 14 residues. CDR3 DNA sequence: TGTGCCAGCAGCTTGCCCGACAGGGCTGGCGAGCAGTACTTC. Translating it yields CASSLPDRAGEQYF. Based on the CDR3 plus reference TRBV5-6 and TRBJ2-7, the full variable domain is DAGVTQSPTHLIKTRGQQVTLRCSPKSGHDTVSWYQQALGQGPQFIFQYYEEEERQRGNFPDRFSGHQFPNYSSELNVNALLLGDSALYLCASSLPDRAGEQYFGPGTRLTVT.

The chain recombines TRBV5-6 with TRBJ2-7, with 10 bases identical to TRBD1. The J segment lost 3 bases and the V segment lost 4 bases, leaving 7 bases of the junction unmatched. CDR1 is SGHDT and CDR2 is YYEEEE in the germline V gene. The CDR3 is made up of 15 amino acids. The CDR3 sequence is CASSRGTGVFYEQYF. The CDR3 DNA follows: TGTGCCAGCAGCCGGGGGACAGGGGTATTCTACGAGCAGTACTTC.

CDR3 nucleotide sequence: TGTGCCAGCAGCGCTGGGGGGACAGGGTCCCACGAGCAGTACTTC. This sequence encodes CASSAGGTGSHEQYF. V usage is TRBV13 and J usage is TRBJ2-7; TRBD1 agrees at 9 bases. The CDR3 runs 15 residues. CDR1 and CDR2 from the germline V gene are PRHDT and FYEKMQ (reference sequence). The J segment lost 5 bases and the V segment lost 5 bases, leaving 10 bases of the junction unmatched.

The V gene is TRBV11-2, the J gene TRBJ2-3; the match to TRBD1 covers 10 bases. Trimming cost V 5 bases and J 8 bases; bases outside gene matches: 10. CDR1 is SGHAT and CDR2 is FQNNGV in the germline V gene. There are 15 residues in the CDR3. The CDR3 DNA sequence: TGTGCCAGCAGCCCCCCAGGGACAGGGGTTGTTACGCAGTATTTT. It translates to CASSPPGTGVVTQYF.

V is TRBV5-1 and J is TRBJ2-7, with a weak D call TRBD1 (5 bases). The V gene lost 2 bases and the J gene lost 6 bases, with 9 bases spanning the gap. The CDR3 loop spans 12 amino acids. Germline CDR1 SGHRS, CDR2 YFSETQ. CDR3 residues: CASSFQGSEQYF. CDR3 bases: TGCGCCAGCAGCTTTCAGGGTTCCGAGCAGTACTTC. Full variable domain (missing parts from reference TRBV5-1 and TRBJ2-7): KAGVTQTPRYLIKTRGQQVTLSCSPISGHRSVSWYQQTPGQGLQFLFEYFSETQRNKGNFPGRFSGRQFSNSRSEMNVSTLELGDSALYLCASSFQGSEQYFGPGTRLTVT.